What follows describes a single T cell receptor beta chain. What it binds is unknown. This CDR3 is 17 amino acids long. CDR1 is MGHRA, CDR2 YSYEKL, per germline. The V end lost 0 bases, the J end lost 0 bases, and 11 bases lay between the germline ends. Amplification used 60 Vbeta primers and 13 Jbeta primers. Produced via immunoSEQ multiplex PCR; TCRdb's table is partial and in-frame only. Of approximately 110,000 clones in the sample, about 81% were seen once. The data were taken from a study of cytomegalovirus exposure and HLA in healthy donors. Points from the study as a whole: The study reported that TCR beta sequences accurately predicted HLA-A and HLA-B alleles in most subjects. A reported reduction in N-insertions relative to the roughly 670-donor mean was seen in an Asian-associated ancestry cluster in a later analysis. Roughly uniform depth of sequencing across donors was assumed in presence/absence analyses.

The sequenced sample consisted of PBMCs. The chain carries TRBV4-1 and TRBJ1-4; a possible D gene is TRBD1 (6 bases). This clonotype originated in a woman in her 30s in good health and CMV-seronegative. The CDR3 loop is CASSQDQGPTTNEKLFF. The DNA for the CDR3 is TGCGCCAGCAGCCAAGACCAGGGGCCTACAACTAATGAAAAACTGTTTTTT.